The 21 T cell receptor beta chains listed next were all sequenced from one sample in a study of CD8 T cells in Susac syndrome. With random hexamers, about 0.5 to 1 ug RNA was reverse transcribed. TCRdb recomputed calls from the immunoSEQ multiplex PCR reads with MiXCR, one row per CDR3 protein. The sample lists around 200,000 distinct CDR3 sequences; 85% to 95% were seen once. Sequencing was done on a sample of CD4+ T cells from PBMCs. Receptors originate from a human donor with multiple sclerosis.

The V and J genes are TRBV30 and TRBJ2-7, with D possibly matching TRBD1 (6 bases). V lost 4 bases and J 3 bases, leaving 13 bases between the germline ends. The germline CDR1 and CDR2 sequences are GTSNPN and SVGIG (reference sequence). The CDR3 is made up of 13 amino acids. The CDR3 spells CAWTIDRSYEQYF. As DNA, the CDR3 is TGTGCCTGGACTATTGACAGGAGCTACGAGCAGTACTTC.

The J gene is TRBJ2-7, the V gene TRBV10-3; possibly TRBD2 for D (6 bases). Germline V gene lookup returns CDR1 ENHRY and CDR2 SYGVKD. This CDR3 has 12 residues. V dropped 5 bases and J dropped 9 bases, with 14 bases sitting between them. CDR3 sequence: CAISPGGDRQYV. CDR3 DNA: TGTGCCATCAGTCCGGGCGGGGATAGGCAGTACGTC.

The chain joins TRBV3-1 to TRBJ2-2; D not resolved. Per the germline V gene, CDR1 is LGHDT and CDR2 is YNNKEL (reference sequence). The V and J ends lost 3 bases and 7 bases respectively, with 9 bases between them. This CDR3 comprises 13 residues. CDR3 sequence: CASSQRNLGELFF. CDR3 nucleotides: TGTGCCAGCAGCCAGAGAAATCTCGGGGAGCTGTTTTTT.

This clonotype has a single count. The chain uses TRBV29-1 and TRBJ1-1; 7 nucleotides align to TRBD1. This CDR3 has 12 residues. V trimming: 8 bases; J trimming: 4 bases; junction bases outside the gene matches: 7. Germline CDR1 and CDR2: SQVTM and ANQGSEA. DNA for the CDR3: TGCAGCACCAGACAGGGCCCCACTGAAGCTTTCTTT. This encodes CSTRQGPTEAFF.

The chain joins TRBV25-1 to TRBJ2-1; a weak D match, TRBD1 (6 bases). Germline values: CDR1 MGHDK, CDR2 SYGVNS. The CDR3 has 14 residues. Trimming took 6 bases from V and 8 from J, leaving 17 bases between them. CDR3 loop: CASSNHRETDEQFF. In nucleotides, the CDR3 is TGTGCCAGCAGCAACCACAGGGAGACCGATGAGCAGTTCTTC.

The chain couples TRBV12-5 to TRBJ2-7, with TRBD2 matching over 8 bases. With V trimmed by 6 bases and J by 0 bases, 7 bases remained unmatched. This CDR3 is 15 amino acids long. Germline V lookup: CDR1 LGHNT, CDR2 FRNRAP. The CDR3 region is CASGTSGGSSYEQYV. Here the CDR3 DNA reads TGTGCTAGTGGAACTAGCGGAGGCAGCTCCTACGAGCAGTACGTC.

V gene TRBV7-2 combines with J gene TRBJ2-3; tentative D call: TRBD1 (5 bases). This CDR3 comprises 15 residues. Trimming pared 2 bases from V and 1 base from J, leaving 10 bases between. Germline V gene data show CDR1 as SGHTA and CDR2 as FQGNSA. In DNA, the CDR3 is TGTGCCAGCAGCTTACAGGGTCGGGGCACAGATACGCAGTATTTT. Its protein product is CASSLQGRGTDTQYF. Combining the CDR3 with reference TRBV7-2 and TRBJ2-3 gives the whole variable domain GAGVSQSPSNKVTEKGKDVELRCDPISGHTALYWYRQSLGQGLEFLIYFQGNSAPDKSGLPSDRFSAERTGGSVSTLTIQRTQQEDSAVYLCASSLQGRGTDTQYFGPGTRLTVL.

V is TRBV6-6 and J is TRBJ2-5; D not certain. V lost 0 bases and J lost 2, with 10 bases in between. CDR1 MNHNY and CDR2 SVGAGI come from the germline V gene (reference sequence). This CDR3 region has 15 residues. The CDR3 DNA follows: TGTGCCAGCAGTTACTCAATCGGCAGGCAAGAGACCCAGTACTTC. This sequence encodes CASSYSIGRQETQYF.

The chain is built from TRBV12-3 or TRBV12-4 and TRBJ1-1; D gene ambiguous. The CDR3 is made up of 12 amino acids. Deletions cut 2 bases from V and 7 bases from J, with 8 bases between. CDR3 nucleotide sequence: TGTGCCAGCAGTTTATGGAGCTATGAAGCTTTCTTT. Translated, it gives CASSLWSYEAFF.

A single count supports this clonotype. The rearrangement links TRBV15 to TRBJ2-4; D call uncertain. Per germline, CDR1 LNHNV and CDR2 YYDKDF (reference sequence). This CDR3 is 15 amino acids long. Trimming took off 8 bases at V and 0 bases at J, with 14 bases between the two ends. Here the CDR3 reads CATAPRTVAKNIQYF. CDR3 sequence (DNA): TGTGCCACCGCCCCCCGGACCGTAGCCAAAAACATTCAGTACTTC.

The chain couples TRBV29-1 to TRBJ2-3; D perhaps matches TRBD2 (5 bases). CDR3 length: 12 amino acids. Germline assignment: CDR1 SQVTM and CDR2 ANQGSEA. Trimming took off 2 bases at V and 7 bases at J, with 10 bases between the two ends. CDR3 amino acids: CSVELGRNTQYF. For the CDR3, the DNA is TGCAGCGTTGAATTGGGGAGAAATACGCAGTATTTT.

The chain has TRBV7-9 and TRBJ1-2; D uncertain. Germline-derived CDR1 and CDR2 are SEHNR and FQNEAQ (reference sequence). V was cut by 2 bases and J by 2 bases, with 6 bases left in between. This CDR3 has 13 amino acids. CDR3 coding DNA: TGTGCCAGCAGCTTAAGGACGAACTATGGCTACACCTTC. It is translated as CASSLRTNYGYTF.

The CDR3 DNA follows: TGTGCCAGCAGTGAAGGGACAGTCTATGGCTACACCTTC. Protein: CASSEGTVYGYTF. The chain links TRBV25-1 to TRBJ1-2, with 7 bases lining up with TRBD1. The CDR3 is 13 amino acids. V lost 2 bases to trimming and J lost 4 bases; unmatched junction nucleotides: 1. Germline V gene data show CDR1 as MGHDK and CDR2 as SYGVNS.

In this sample, this clonotype turned up once. Germline is not matched at one junction end, which may reflect a read error. The chain has TRBV20-1 and TRBJ2-2, with TRBD2 as a possible D gene (6 bases). The CDR3 runs to 14 residues. Germline loops: CDR1 DFQATT, CDR2 SNEGSKA (reference sequence). For the CDR3, the DNA is TGCAGTGCCGCGCCGCTAGCGAATACCGGGGAGCTGTTTTTT. Its translation: CSAAPLANTGELFF.

CDR3: CASSLGQGVRDYGYTF. The CDR3 DNA reads as TGTGCCAGCAGTCTAGGACAGGGGGTTAGGGACTATGGCTACACCTTC. The genes are TRBV12-3 or TRBV12-4 and TRBJ1-2; 10 bases are shared with TRBD1. The CDR3 has 16 amino acids. Trimming took 5 bases from V and 3 from J; bases not matched to a gene: 9.

The gene calls are TRBV30 and TRBJ1-1, with a tentative D call TRBD1 (5 bases). This CDR3 has 13 residues. V was pared by 0 bases and J by 4 bases, with 9 bases between. CDR1 is GTSNPN, CDR2 SVGIG, per germline (reference sequence). The CDR3 DNA reads TGTGCCTGGAGTGTATCTGGGGCCACTGAAGCTTTCTTT. This gives the protein CAWSVSGATEAFF.

The gene calls are TRBV7-3 and TRBJ2-5, with TRBD2 matching 7 bases. CDR3 length equals 13 residues. In germline, CDR1 is SGHTA, CDR2 FQGTGA. The V segment lost 3 bases and the J segment 5 bases; nucleotides outside the gene matches: 3. The CDR3 region has the DNA TGTGCCAGCAGCTTTGGGAGGGCGGAGACCCAGTACTTC. This encodes CASSFGRAETQYF.

J is TRBJ1-5 and V is TRBV6-1; tentative D call: TRBD1 (5 bases). Trimming took 6 bases from V and 5 from J, leaving 14 bases between them. From germline, CDR1 is MNHNS and CDR2 SASEGT. The CDR3 spans 14 residues. Here the CDR3 reads CASRGLSPYQPQHF. In DNA, the CDR3 is TGTGCCAGCAGGGGACTGTCCCCATATCAGCCCCAGCATTTT.

J is TRBJ2-7 and V is TRBV15; perhaps D is TRBD1 or TRBD2 (5 bases each). This CDR3 has 18 amino acids. Per germline, CDR1 LNHNV and CDR2 YYDKDF (reference sequence). V gave up 1 base and J gave up 0 bases, with 19 bases separating them. CDR3: CATSRGRWDGYPSYEQYV. The CDR3 region has the DNA TGTGCCACCAGCAGAGGTCGGTGGGACGGATACCCCTCCTACGAGCAGTACGTC.

The J gene is TRBJ1-5, the V gene TRBV27, with TRBD1 matching 7 bases. Germline V gives CDR1 MNHEY, CDR2 SMNVEV (reference sequence). The junction had 11 bases not matched to a gene; V was cut back by 7 bases and J by 14 bases. The CDR3 is 12 amino acids. The CDR3 nucleotides read TGTGCCAGCACGTCCCCACAGGGGTTTAAGCATTTT. It yields the protein CASTSPQGFKHF.

The chain carries TRBV11-2 and TRBJ1-6; D gene unclear. CDR3 length: 14 residues. Germline lookup yields CDR1 SGHAT and CDR2 FQNNGV. V lost 7 bases and J lost 5, with 12 bases in between. CDR3 region: CASTSPPHNSPLHF. CDR3 in DNA: TGTGCCAGCACCTCCCCACCCCATAATTCACCCCTCCACTTT.